This T cell receptor (beta chain) was obtained from a study of T cell changes during pregnancy in multiple sclerosis. Here immunoSEQ multiplex PCR was the method, and the copy in TCRdb shows in-frame clones only, minus some. The data contain about 28,000 clones, around nine tenths of them singletons. The source is a female donor in good health, enrolled as a control in a pregnancy study. Sample: CD4+ T cells from peripheral blood mononuclear cells, taken in the first trimester of pregnancy.

CDR3 bases: TGCAGCGTTGAAGGGACAGGGGTTTCGGAGACCCAGTACTTC. The encoded protein is CSVEGTGVSETQYF. The chain combines TRBV29-1 with TRBJ2-5; TRBD1 matches at 9 bases. This CDR3 spans 14 amino acids. Per germline, CDR1 SQVTM and CDR2 ANQGSEA. J was trimmed by 5 bases and V by 1 base; bases with no gene match: 5.